The next 31 T cell receptor beta chains were all read from a single sample in a study of cytomegalovirus exposure and HLA in healthy donors. 60 Vbeta and 13 Jbeta primers were used in PCR. Using immunoSEQ multiplex PCR, the repertoire was profiled, and TCRdb retains in-frame clones only, with some absent. The sample contains tens of thousands of clones, roughly four fifths of which appear only once. Material for sequencing was PBMCs. The receptors derive from a man over 45 in good health and CMV-seronegative.

V is TRBV13 and J is TRBJ1-1, with 8 positions matching TRBD1. The germline V gene has CDR1 PRHDT and CDR2 FYEKMQ (reference sequence). The CDR3 has 15 amino acids. V lost 2 bases to trimming and J lost 5 bases; unmatched junction nucleotides: 7. The CDR3 sequence is CASSLSARGLTEAFF. DNA for the CDR3: TGTGCCAGCAGCTTAAGTGCCAGGGGGCTTACTGAAGCTTTCTTT.

The chain links TRBV4-1 to TRBJ2-1; D is perhaps TRBD2 (6 bases). The V gene's germline CDR1 is MGHRA and CDR2 YSYEKL. Trimming removed 4 bases at V and 5 bases at J, with 9 bases between. The CDR3 runs to 13 residues. CDR3 DNA: TGCGCCAGCAGCCCGATAGCGGACAATGAGCAGTTCTTC. It codes for CASSPIADNEQFF.

This chain joins TRBV9 and TRBJ2-5; TRBD2 is a possible D gene (6 bases). This CDR3 has 17 amino acids. Germline V CDR1 and CDR2: SGDLS, YYNGEE. V lost 0 bases and J 1 base, leaving 16 bases between the germline ends. CDR3 amino acids: CASSVDPPGGVQETQYF. In DNA, the CDR3 is TGTGCCAGCAGCGTAGATCCACCCGGAGGGGTCCAAGAGACCCAGTACTTC. The variable domain in full, with the rest retrieved from reference TRBV9 and TRBJ2-5, is DSGVTQTPKHLITATGQRVTLRCSPRSGDLSVYWYQQSLDQGLQFLIQYYNGEERAKGNILERFSAQQFPDLHSELNLSSLELGDSALYFCASSVDPPGGVQETQYFGPGTRLLVL.

The chain employs TRBV27 and TRBJ2-7; 8 nucleotides agree with TRBD1. Unmatched junction bases numbered 10, after V lost 1 base and J lost 5 bases. The CDR3 runs 16 residues. Germline V gene lookup returns CDR1 MNHEY and CDR2 SMNVEV (reference sequence). In DNA, the CDR3 is TGTGCCAGCAGTTTATATCTTACGGCAGGGGGCAACGAGCAGTACTTC. Amino acids: CASSLYLTAGGNEQYF.

CDR3 residues: CASSQLQGGEQYF. The CDR3 DNA reads as TGTGCCAGCAGCCAACTCCAGGGAGGCGAGCAGTACTTC. The J gene is TRBJ2-7, the V gene TRBV4-2; possible D gene TRBD2, 6 bases. The length of the CDR3 is 13 residues. Germline CDR1 LGHNA, CDR2 YNFKEQ. Trimming took 2 bases from V and 6 from J, leaving 11 bases between them.

V gene TRBV19 combines with J gene TRBJ1-2; weak D call: TRBD1 (5 bases). Per germline, CDR1 LNHDA and CDR2 SQIVND (reference sequence). The CDR3 spans 16 residues. V lost 5 bases to trimming and J lost 2 bases, with 18 bases between them. The CDR3 coding sequence is TGTGCCAGTAGTCGTCAGGGAATGGGGAACAACTATGGCTACACCTTC. Its translation is CASSRQGMGNNYGYTF.

V is TRBV5-1 and J is TRBJ2-7, with TRBD1 identical over 10 bases. The CDR3 consists of 15 residues. V shed 2 bases, J shed 5 bases, and the junction held 7 bases outside the gene matches. The V gene's germline CDR1 is SGHRS and CDR2 YFSETQ. As DNA, the CDR3 is TGCGCCAGCAGCTTAGCGGGACAGGGGTTTGACGAGCAGTACTTC. The encoded protein is CASSLAGQGFDEQYF.

This chain connects TRBV6-1 to TRBJ1-1, with 9 bases that match TRBD1. This CDR3 contains 14 residues. The junction had 6 bases not matched to a gene; V was cut back by 6 bases and J by 4 bases. The germline CDR1 and CDR2 sequences are MNHNS and SASEGT. The DNA of the CDR3 is TGTGCCAGCAGGATTCGGACAGGGGTCACTGAAGCTTTCTTT. Translated: CASRIRTGVTEAFF.

The gene calls are TRBV7-2 and TRBJ1-5; D is possibly TRBD1 (5 bases). This CDR3 region has 16 residues. The germline V gene encodes CDR1 SGHTA and CDR2 FQGNSA. Trimming removed 5 bases at V and 6 bases at J, with 20 bases between. The CDR3: CASSSPREGTGQPQHF. The CDR3 bases are TGTGCCAGCAGCAGCCCCAGGGAAGGCACAGGTCAGCCCCAGCATTTT. Looking up the rest from reference TRBV7-2 and TRBJ1-5 gives the full variable domain: GAGVSQSPSNKVTEKGKDVELRCDPISGHTALYWYRQSLGQGLEFLIYFQGNSAPDKSGLPSDRFSAERTGGSVSTLTIQRTQQEDSAVYLCASSSPREGTGQPQHFGDGTRLSIL.

The chain links TRBV6-1 to TRBJ2-1; 9 bases are a match to TRBD2. V gave up 4 bases and J gave up 9 bases; unmatched junction bases: 10. Germline lookup yields CDR1 MNHNS and CDR2 SASEGT. The CDR3 spans 15 residues. CDR3 nucleotides: TGTGCCAGCAGTGTGCGTGGCGGGGGGGGCGGTGAGCAGTTCTTC. Translating gives CASSVRGGGGGEQFF.

The genes are TRBV9 and TRBJ2-3; the D gene is possibly TRBD2 (5 bases). V lost 1 base, J lost 2 bases, and 11 bases lay in between. Germline V lookup: CDR1 SGDLS, CDR2 YYNGEE. The CDR3 length is 15 residues. The CDR3 nucleotides read TGTGCCAGCAGCGTAAATCCGGGGAACACAGATACGCAGTATTTT. Translated: CASSVNPGNTDTQYF. Based on the CDR3 plus reference TRBV9 and TRBJ2-3, the full variable domain is DSGVTQTPKHLITATGQRVTLRCSPRSGDLSVYWYQQSLDQGLQFLIQYYNGEERAKGNILERFSAQQFPDLHSELNLSSLELGDSALYFCASSVNPGNTDTQYFGPGTRLTVL.

V and J are TRBV2 and TRBJ2-5; D is possibly TRBD1 (5 bases). This CDR3 has 14 residues. Trimming cost V 1 base and J 5 bases, with 11 bases left between them. CDR1 is SNHLY and CDR2 is FYNNEI in the germline V gene. The chain's CDR3 is CASSEGVGVETQYF. In DNA form, the CDR3 reads TGTGCCAGCAGTGAAGGGGTAGGGGTCGAGACCCAGTACTTC.

This chain uses TRBV7-2 with TRBJ2-7; 8 bases align to TRBD1. CDR1 and CDR2 (germline): SGHTA, FQGNSA. Trimming took 5 bases from V and 2 from J; bases not matched to a gene: 11. CDR3 length equals 16 residues. CDR3 protein: CASSPQGGQVAYEQYF. CDR3 sequence (DNA): TGTGCCAGCAGCCCACAGGGGGGACAGGTGGCCTACGAGCAGTACTTC.

The chain employs TRBV28 and TRBJ1-2; 12 bases line up with TRBD1. With 5 bases clipped from V and 7 bases from J, the junction kept 8 bases outside the gene matches. The germline gives CDR1 MDHEN, CDR2 SYDVKM. This CDR3 contains 15 residues. CDR3 protein: CASSPGDRGLSGYTF. CDR3 bases: TGTGCCAGCAGTCCTGGGGACAGGGGGCTTAGTGGCTACACCTTC.

The V and J genes are TRBV29-1 and TRBJ1-2; TRBD1 matches at 8 bases. The trim removed 2 bases at V and 5 bases at J, leaving 4 bases unmatched. This CDR3 spans 13 amino acids. Germline values: CDR1 SQVTM, CDR2 ANQGSEA. The CDR3 protein is CSVEQGARYGYTF. CDR3 sequence (DNA): TGCAGCGTTGAACAGGGGGCCCGATATGGCTACACCTTC.

The V call is TRBV7-7, the J call TRBJ2-5; 8 bases match TRBD1. V was clipped by 5 bases and J by 4 bases; unmatched bases: 9. CDR3 size: 15 residues. CDR1 SSHAT and CDR2 FNYEAQ come from the germline V gene (reference sequence). CDR3 nucleotide sequence: TGTGCCAGCAGCCTCAACACAGGGGGTAGAGAGACCCAGTACTTC. Residues: CASSLNTGGRETQYF.

V is TRBV4-1 and J is TRBJ2-7, with D perhaps TRBD1 (5 bases). Germline V gene sequence: CDR1 MGHRA, CDR2 YSYEKL. Deletions cut 2 bases from V and 6 bases from J, with 20 bases between. The CDR3 has 16 amino acids. CDR3 nucleotide sequence: TGCGCCAGCAGCCAACTCCAGGGTAGGGTTCTTGGCGAGCAGTACTTC. It specifies CASSQLQGRVLGEQYF.

The CDR3 region has the DNA TGTGCCAGTAGTATCAATCCGGGTTTCACTGAAGCTTTCTTT. It encodes CASSINPGFTEAFF. The chain combines TRBV19 with TRBJ1-1, with D unresolved. Germline V gene sequence: CDR1 LNHDA, CDR2 SQIVND (reference sequence). This CDR3 is 14 amino acids long. The V gene lost 3 bases and the J gene lost 4 bases, with 12 bases spanning the gap. The full variable domain, rest sourced from reference TRBV19 and TRBJ1-1, is DGGITQSPKYLFRKEGQNVTLSCEQNLNHDAMYWYRQDPGQGLRLIYYSQIVNDFQKGDIAEGYSVSREKKESFPLTVTSAQKNPTAFYLCASSINPGFTEAFFGQGTRLTVV.

This sequence joins TRBV6-1 and TRBJ2-1, with D hard to call. Trimming removed 3 bases at V and 7 bases at J, with 16 bases between. Germline loops: CDR1 MNHNS, CDR2 SASEGT. The CDR3 is made up of 15 amino acids. The CDR3: CASSDTGFLVNEQFF. In DNA form, the CDR3 reads TGTGCCAGCAGTGACACCGGGTTCTTAGTTAATGAGCAGTTCTTC.

The table lists this clone with a few counts. The rearrangement joins TRBV6-1 to TRBJ1-6; D unresolved. V was shortened by 4 bases and J by 3 bases, with 4 bases between the two germline ends. The CDR3 runs to 13 residues. Germline V lookup: CDR1 MNHNS, CDR2 SASEGT. CDR3 sequence: CASSGSYNSPLHF. The CDR3 DNA follows: TGTGCCAGCAGTGGCAGCTATAATTCACCCCTCCACTTT.

The genes are TRBV11-2 and TRBJ2-2, with 8 positions matching TRBD2. CDR1 SGHAT and CDR2 FQNNGV come from the germline V gene. V dropped 8 bases and J dropped 3; count of bases not matched to a gene: 14. CDR3 length: 17 amino acids. CDR3 coding DNA: TGTGCCAGCGGCCAAATCGCGGGGGGCAGGTACACCGGGGAGCTGTTTTTT. Protein sequence: CASGQIAGGRYTGELFF.

The genes are TRBV7-2 and TRBJ1-5, with a weak D call TRBD1 (6 bases). This CDR3 contains 14 residues. Deletions cut 5 bases from V and 7 bases from J, with 15 bases between. Germline V gene sequence: CDR1 SGHTA, CDR2 FQGNSA. CDR3 sequence (DNA): TGTGCCAGCAGCCAGGGGCCCCCGGGACAGCCCCAGCATTTT. Translated: CASSQGPPGQPQHF. The whole variable domain, remainder taken from reference TRBV7-2 and TRBJ1-5, is GAGVSQSPSNKVTEKGKDVELRCDPISGHTALYWYRQSLGQGLEFLIYFQGNSAPDKSGLPSDRFSAERTGGSVSTLTIQRTQQEDSAVYLCASSQGPPGQPQHFGDGTRLSIL.

The rearrangement links TRBV9 to TRBJ2-5; 8 bases map to TRBD2. Germline trimming cut 0 bases from V and 1 base from J; bases unmatched to any gene: 5. CDR1 is SGDLS and CDR2 is YYNGEE in the germline V gene. The CDR3 contains 16 residues. CDR3 region: CASSVGPGGSQETQYF. CDR3 coding DNA: TGTGCCAGCAGCGTAGGCCCGGGGGGGAGCCAAGAGACCCAGTACTTC.

The J gene is TRBJ1-1, the V gene TRBV7-9; tentatively, D is TRBD1 (6 bases). Trimming took 1 base from V and 2 from J, leaving 8 bases between them. The CDR3 runs to 14 residues. Per the germline V gene, CDR1 is SEHNR and CDR2 is FQNEAQ (reference sequence). Written as DNA, the CDR3 is TGTGCCAGCAGCTTAGAACAGGGAAACACTGAAGCTTTCTTT. It specifies CASSLEQGNTEAFF.

This clone has only one observation. The J gene is TRBJ2-7, the V gene TRBV29-1; D is unclear. CDR1 is SQVTM and CDR2 is ANQGSEA in the germline V gene. The V gene lost 4 bases and the J gene lost 3 bases, with 10 bases spanning the gap. The CDR3 consists of 12 residues. CDR3 in DNA: TGCAGCGTTGTGTCAGGAAACTACGAGCAGTACTTC. Translating gives CSVVSGNYEQYF.

The chain combines TRBV30 with TRBJ1-2, with TRBD1 matching 9 bases. The junction had 3 bases not matched to a gene; V was cut back by 2 bases and J by 2 bases. This CDR3 is built from 14 residues. The germline V gene has CDR1 GTSNPN and CDR2 SVGIG (reference sequence). CDR3 amino acids: CAWSTDRGNYGYTF. The CDR3 DNA reads TGTGCCTGGAGTACAGACAGGGGGAACTATGGCTACACCTTC.

The rearrangement joins TRBV7-8 to TRBJ1-4; the D gene is possibly TRBD1 (5 bases). The germline V gene has CDR1 SGHVS and CDR2 FQNEAQ. The CDR3 runs 14 residues. Trimming took 5 bases from V and 4 from J, leaving 11 bases between them. CDR3 DNA: TGTGCCAGCAGCGGGCAGGGTTTTAATGAAAAACTGTTTTTT. It specifies CASSGQGFNEKLFF.

The V gene is TRBV29-1, the J gene TRBJ2-7; D possibly corresponds to TRBD2 (7 bases). Germline V gene sequence: CDR1 SQVTM, CDR2 ANQGSEA. This CDR3 region has 15 residues. V lost 2 bases and J lost 2, with 16 bases in between. CDR3 DNA sequence: TGCAGCGTTGAATTTCTTGCGGGGGCAACCTACGAGCAGTACTTC. The encoded protein is CSVEFLAGATYEQYF.

This clone was found once. The chain joins TRBV7-7 to TRBJ2-2, with TRBD2 as a possible D gene (5 bases). This CDR3 contains 16 residues. CDR1 is SSHAT and CDR2 is FNYEAQ in the germline V gene (reference sequence). V lost 5 bases, J lost 3 bases, and 16 bases lay in between. CDR3 in amino acids: CASSPYGGNYTGELFF. The CDR3 DNA reads as TGTGCCAGCAGCCCCTACGGAGGCAATTACACCGGGGAGCTGTTTTTT.

This clone was counted once. J is TRBJ2-7 and V is TRBV5-8; maybe TRBD2 (6 bases). CDR3 size: 15 residues. Germline V CDR1 and CDR2: SGHTS, YDEGEE. V was clipped by 1 base and J by 1 base, with 12 bases between them. The CDR3 here is CASSLQGLGSYEQYF. CDR3 nucleotide sequence: TGTGCCAGCAGCTTGCAGGGACTGGGGTCCTACGAGCAGTACTTC.

V gene TRBV7-2 combines with J gene TRBJ2-7; 8 bases agree with TRBD1. V shed 2 bases, J shed 7 bases, and the junction held 13 bases outside the gene matches. The CDR3 is 16 residues long. Per the germline V gene, CDR1 is SGHTA and CDR2 is FQGNSA. The CDR3 DNA reads TGTGCCAGCAGCTTAAGGGGCGGGACAGGTGTGAGAGAGCAGTACTTC. Translation gives CASSLRGGTGVREQYF.